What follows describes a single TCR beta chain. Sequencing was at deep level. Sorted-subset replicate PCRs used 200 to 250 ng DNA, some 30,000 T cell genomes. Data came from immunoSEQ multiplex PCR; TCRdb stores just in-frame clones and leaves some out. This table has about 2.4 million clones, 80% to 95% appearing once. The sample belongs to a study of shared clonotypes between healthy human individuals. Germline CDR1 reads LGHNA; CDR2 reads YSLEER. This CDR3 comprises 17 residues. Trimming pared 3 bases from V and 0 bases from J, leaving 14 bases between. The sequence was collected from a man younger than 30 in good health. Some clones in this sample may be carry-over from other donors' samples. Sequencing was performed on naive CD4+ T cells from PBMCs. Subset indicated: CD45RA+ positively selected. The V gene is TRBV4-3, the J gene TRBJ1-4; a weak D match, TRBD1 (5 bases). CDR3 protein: CASSQGPRGATNEKLFF. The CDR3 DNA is TGCGCCAGCAGCCAGGGCCCTCGGGGGGCAACTAATGAAAAACTGTTTTTT.